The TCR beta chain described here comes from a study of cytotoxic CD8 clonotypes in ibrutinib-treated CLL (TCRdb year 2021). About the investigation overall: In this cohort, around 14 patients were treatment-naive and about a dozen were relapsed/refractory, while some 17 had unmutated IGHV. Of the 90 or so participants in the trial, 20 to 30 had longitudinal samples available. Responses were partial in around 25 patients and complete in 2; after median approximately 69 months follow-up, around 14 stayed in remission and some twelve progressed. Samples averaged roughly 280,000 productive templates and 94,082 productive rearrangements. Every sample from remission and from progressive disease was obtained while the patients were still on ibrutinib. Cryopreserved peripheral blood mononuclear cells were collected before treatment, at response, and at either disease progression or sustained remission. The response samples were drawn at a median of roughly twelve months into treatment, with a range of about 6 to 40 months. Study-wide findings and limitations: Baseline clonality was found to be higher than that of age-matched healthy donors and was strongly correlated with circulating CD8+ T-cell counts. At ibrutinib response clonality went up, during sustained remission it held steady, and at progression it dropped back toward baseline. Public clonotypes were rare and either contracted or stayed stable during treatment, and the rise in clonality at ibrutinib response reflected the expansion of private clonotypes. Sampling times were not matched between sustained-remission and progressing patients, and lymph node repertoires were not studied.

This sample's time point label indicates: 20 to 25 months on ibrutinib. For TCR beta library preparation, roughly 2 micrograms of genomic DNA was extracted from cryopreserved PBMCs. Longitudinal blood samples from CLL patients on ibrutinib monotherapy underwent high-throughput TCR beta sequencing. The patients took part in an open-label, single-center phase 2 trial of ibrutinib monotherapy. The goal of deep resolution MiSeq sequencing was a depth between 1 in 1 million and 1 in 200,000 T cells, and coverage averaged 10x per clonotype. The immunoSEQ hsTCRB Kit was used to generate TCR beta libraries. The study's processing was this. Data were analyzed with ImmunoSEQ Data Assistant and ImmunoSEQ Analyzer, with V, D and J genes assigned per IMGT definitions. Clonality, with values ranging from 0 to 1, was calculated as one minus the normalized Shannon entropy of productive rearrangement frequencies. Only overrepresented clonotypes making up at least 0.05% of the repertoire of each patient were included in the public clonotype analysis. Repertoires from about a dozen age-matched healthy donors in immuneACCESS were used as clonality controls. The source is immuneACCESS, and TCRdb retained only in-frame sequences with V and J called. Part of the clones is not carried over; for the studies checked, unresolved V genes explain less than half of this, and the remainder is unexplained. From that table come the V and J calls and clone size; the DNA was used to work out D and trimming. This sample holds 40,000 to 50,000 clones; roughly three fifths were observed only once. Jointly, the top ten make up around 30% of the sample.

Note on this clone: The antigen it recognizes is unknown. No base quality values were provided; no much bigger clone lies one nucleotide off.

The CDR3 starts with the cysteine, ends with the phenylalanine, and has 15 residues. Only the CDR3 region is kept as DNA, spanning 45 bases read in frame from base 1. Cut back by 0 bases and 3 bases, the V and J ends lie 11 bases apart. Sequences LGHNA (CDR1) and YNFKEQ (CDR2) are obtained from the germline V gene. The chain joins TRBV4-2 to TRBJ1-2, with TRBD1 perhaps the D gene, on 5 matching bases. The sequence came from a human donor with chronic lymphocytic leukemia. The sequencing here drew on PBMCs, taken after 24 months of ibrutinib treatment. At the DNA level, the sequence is TGTGCCAGCAGCCAAGATGTCGGGGGGGACTATGGCTACACCTTC. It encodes CASSQDVGGDYGYTF.